The 20 T cell receptor beta chains below come from one sample, sequenced in a study of T cell responses to AZD1222 COVID-19 vaccine. Assay: immunoSEQ multiplex PCR; the TCRdb copy retains only in-frame clones and omits some. Of 140,000 to 150,000 clones in the sample, more than 75% are singletons; the top ten hold 4% to 6%. The sequenced sample was peripheral blood, obtained on day 0 of AZD1222 vaccination. These receptors all stem from an adult in good health.

This CDR3 is CASSSGTGLEKLFF. DNA of the CDR3: TGTGCCAGCAGTTCCGGGACAGGGTTGGAAAAACTGTTTTTT. The chain joins TRBV27 to TRBJ1-4; 9 bases are a match to TRBD1. Germline V CDR1 and CDR2: MNHEY, SMNVEV (reference sequence). The junction had 5 bases not matched to a gene; V was cut back by 4 bases and J by 8 bases. CDR3 length: 14 residues.

The chain uses TRBV19 and TRBJ2-1; 9 bases are shared with TRBD2. The CDR3 runs 18 residues. V lost 3 bases and J lost 7; bases outside the gene matches: 16. The germline CDR1 and CDR2 sequences are LNHDA and SQIVND (reference sequence). The CDR3 nucleotides are TGTGCCAGTAGTATCGGTAGACTAGCGGCTTTTTTCGGGAATGAGCAGTTCTTC. Its protein product is CASSIGRLAAFFGNEQFF.

The gene calls are TRBV27 and TRBJ2-7; 7 nucleotides match TRBD1. There are 16 residues in the CDR3. Unmatched junction bases numbered 20, after V lost 11 bases and J lost 4 bases. Germline V gene data show CDR1 as MNHEY and CDR2 as SMNVEV (reference sequence). The chain's CDR3 is CAPGSEGGQPLYEQYF. The CDR3 region has the DNA TGTGCCCCGGGCTCCGAAGGGGGACAGCCCCTTTACGAGCAGTACTTC.

The J gene is TRBJ2-7, the V gene TRBV3-1 (or the pseudogene TRBV3-2), with 8 bases lining up with TRBD2. Trimming cost V 1 base and J 3 bases; bases outside gene matches: 5. Germline V gene lookup returns CDR1 LGHDT and CDR2 YNNKEL (reference sequence). This CDR3 has 15 amino acids. The CDR3 sequence is CASSQGAGAIYEQYF. CDR3 DNA: TGTGCCAGCAGCCAAGGAGCGGGGGCCATCTACGAGCAGTACTTC.

The V call is TRBV7-8, the J call TRBJ2-2, with D possibly matching TRBD1 (5 bases). CDR1 and CDR2 (germline): SGHVS, FQNEAQ. The CDR3 has 17 residues. The ends were cut back, 1 base at V and 5 bases at J, with 17 bases in the middle. In DNA form, the CDR3 reads TGTGCCAGCAGCTTAGAAGGGGCCCAGGTCGTGACCGGGGAGCTGTTTTTT. Its protein is CASSLEGAQVVTGELFF.

The rearrangement joins TRBV5-4 to TRBJ1-2; no definite D call. Germline V lookup: CDR1 SGHNT, CDR2 YYREEE (reference sequence). The CDR3 contains 14 residues. Trimming cost V 2 bases and J 4 bases, with 12 bases left between them. CDR3 in DNA: TGTGCCAGCAGCTTCCGCCCCAGTATCTATGGCTACACCTTC. Translating it yields CASSFRPSIYGYTF.

The chain uses TRBV2 and TRBJ1-6; unclear D gene. V lost 6 bases and J 5 bases, leaving 14 bases between the germline ends. CDR3 length: 15 residues. Per the germline V gene, CDR1 is SNHLY and CDR2 is FYNNEI. The CDR3 region is CASRGHLGDNSPLHF. CDR3 nucleotide sequence: TGTGCCAGCAGAGGTCATCTGGGAGATAATTCACCCCTCCACTTT. The full variable domain, with the rest looked up from reference TRBV2 and TRBJ1-6, is EPEVTQTPSHQVTQMGQEVILRCVPISNHLYFYWYRQILGQKVEFLVSFYNNEISEKSEIFDDQFSVERPDGSNFTLKIRSTKLEDSAMYFCASRGHLGDNSPLHFGNGTRLTVT.

The rearrangement uses TRBV7-9 and TRBJ1-1; unclear D gene. V dropped 0 bases and J dropped 4 bases, with 6 bases sitting between them. Looked up from germline, CDR1 is SEHNR and CDR2 is FQNEAQ (reference sequence). The CDR3 runs to 13 residues. CDR3: CASSLAGVTEAFF. For the CDR3, the DNA is TGTGCCAGCAGCTTAGCTGGGGTCACTGAAGCTTTCTTT.

This clone was detected once. V gene TRBV19 combines with J gene TRBJ1-2; D is ambiguous. The CDR3 has 13 amino acids. The germline CDR1 and CDR2 sequences are LNHDA and SQIVND (reference sequence). The V and J ends lost 3 bases and 4 bases respectively, with 9 bases between them. The CDR3, as DNA: TGTGCCAGTAGTATGCCTGGCGGCTATGGCTACACCTTC. Its protein is CASSMPGGYGYTF.

This clone was picked up one time. This chain joins TRBV18 and TRBJ1-1, with no clear D. This CDR3 is built from 13 residues. Trimming pared 2 bases from V and 0 bases from J, leaving 4 bases between. Germline V CDR1 and CDR2: KGHSH, LQKENI. The CDR3 reads CASSPGLNTEAFF. The CDR3 nucleotides read TGTGCCAGCTCACCAGGGCTGAACACTGAAGCTTTCTTT. The whole variable domain, filled in from reference TRBV18 and TRBJ1-1, reads NAGVMQNPRHLVRRRGQEARLRCSPMKGHSHVYWYRQLPEEGLKFMVYLQKENIIDESGMPKERFSAEFPKEGPSILRIQQVVRGDSAAYFCASSPGLNTEAFFGQGTRLTVV.

The rearrangement joins TRBV20-1 to TRBJ1-1, with a possible D match to TRBD1 (5 bases). This CDR3 region has 15 residues. Germline V CDR1 and CDR2: DFQATT, SNEGSKA (reference sequence). The V and J ends lost 6 bases and 5 bases respectively, with 22 bases between them. CDR3 DNA: TGCAGTGCGAGTAATCCGGGACGGGGAACAACTGAAGCTTTCTTT. Encoded protein: CSASNPGRGTTEAFF.

The chain employs TRBV5-5 and TRBJ2-7, with a tentative D call TRBD1 (6 bases). V lost 0 bases, J lost 0 bases, and 7 bases lay in between. The CDR3 has 14 amino acids. In germline, CDR1 is SGHKS, CDR2 YYEKEE (reference sequence). The CDR3 here is CASSLVDSSYEQYF. The CDR3 DNA reads TGTGCCAGCAGCTTGGTGGACAGCTCCTACGAGCAGTACTTC.

J is TRBJ2-3 and V is TRBV5-4; TRBD1 is a possible D gene (5 bases). CDR3 size: 14 residues. Trimming removed 3 bases from V and 2 bases from J, with 10 bases in between. Germline V lookup: CDR1 SGHNT, CDR2 YYREEE (reference sequence). CDR3 region: CASSYTGPTDTQYF. The CDR3 coding sequence is TGTGCCAGCAGCTATACAGGTCCCACAGATACGCAGTATTTT.

This clone was observed once. The V and J genes are TRBV5-1 and TRBJ1-3; tentatively, D is TRBD1 (5 bases). Germline loops: CDR1 SGHRS, CDR2 YFSETQ. The CDR3 has 12 amino acids. The germline V and J ends were trimmed by 5 bases and 4 bases, with 7 bases remaining between them. The CDR3 loop is CASRGEGNTIYF. Here the CDR3 DNA reads TGCGCCAGCAGGGGGGAAGGAAACACCATATATTTT.

The chain employs TRBV6-2 or TRBV6-3 and TRBJ1-6, with 7 bases fitting TRBD1. This CDR3 is 18 amino acids long. V shed 6 bases and J 11 bases; nucleotides not matched to a gene: 22. The V gene's germline CDR1 is MNHEY and CDR2 SVGEGT. The CDR3: CASSPTPETGFGRTPLHF. As DNA, the CDR3 is TGTGCCAGCAGCCCGACCCCAGAGACAGGGTTCGGACGAACACCCCTCCACTTT.

V gene TRBV19 combines with J gene TRBJ2-2; the D gene is possibly TRBD1 (5 bases). Trimming left V 6 bases short and J 7 bases short, with 15 bases between. Germline V gene sequence: CDR1 LNHDA, CDR2 SQIVND (reference sequence). The CDR3 loop spans 14 amino acids. CDR3 residues: CASSPARDHGELFF. As DNA, the CDR3 is TGTGCCAGTAGCCCCGCCAGGGATCACGGGGAGCTGTTTTTT.

This clone has only one observation. This chain uses TRBV5-4 with TRBJ2-7, with a weak D call TRBD2 (7 bases). Trimming cost V 5 bases and J 6 bases, with 18 bases left between them. CDR1 is SGHNT, CDR2 YYREEE, per germline (reference sequence). The CDR3 totals 14 residues. As DNA, the CDR3 is TGTGCCAGCAGGCCCGAAGGGGGGGCGACCGAGCAGTACTTC. Its translation: CASRPEGGATEQYF.

V usage is TRBV4-1 and J usage is TRBJ2-5; D remains unclear. Trimming stripped 0 bases from V and 5 bases from J, with 10 bases between. The CDR3 has 14 residues. Looked up from germline, CDR1 is MGHRA and CDR2 is YSYEKL. CDR3 sequence (DNA): TGCGCCAGCAGCCAAGAACCCGCTGGGGAGACCCAGTACTTC. It specifies CASSQEPAGETQYF.

J is TRBJ1-1 and V is TRBV28; D is unresolved. Germline V gene lookup returns CDR1 MDHEN and CDR2 SYDVKM. The germline V and J ends were trimmed by 5 bases and 0 bases, with 10 bases remaining between them. This CDR3 is built from 14 residues. The CDR3 here is CASSDGDLNTEAFF. CDR3 sequence (DNA): TGTGCCAGCAGTGACGGAGACCTGAACACTGAAGCTTTCTTT. The complete variable domain, with remaining parts taken from reference TRBV28 and TRBJ1-1, reads DVKVTQSSRYLVKRTGEKVFLECVQDMDHENMFWYRQDPGLGLRLIYFSYDVKMKEKGDIPEGYSVSREKKERFSLILESASTNQTSMYLCASSDGDLNTEAFFGQGTRLTVV.

V gene TRBV6-2 or TRBV6-3 combines with J gene TRBJ2-1; TRBD2 agrees at 13 bases. The CDR3 has 16 amino acids. Germline V gene lookup returns CDR1 MNHEY and CDR2 SVGEGT. V was clipped by 4 bases and J by 10 bases; unmatched bases: 10. The CDR3 bases are TGTGCCAGCAGTTCACCCACTAGCGGGAGGGCCGTGGAGCAGTTCTTC. It codes for CASSSPTSGRAVEQFF.